The clone carrying this TCR beta chain has a count of ten or more. Its specificity is unknown. This entry comes from a study of T cells after yellow fever vaccination. Study summary: In the case of low-cell-number fractions, SMART-Seq v4 Ultra Low Input was used for preparation.

The TCR cDNA carried a universal primer site and UMIs from 5'RACE template switching. MiXCR, applied by TCRdb to the 5' RACE reads, yields one record per CDR3 protein. The sample records a few hundred thousand distinct CDR3 sequences, approximately 6% being singletons. Whole-study findings and limits: Weaker in magnitude, the secondary response showed a faster peak on day 5 versus 15. Clonotypes found in both CD4 and CD8 compartments made up a small share.

The CDR3 runs to 12 residues. The V and J ends lost 4 bases and 5 bases respectively, with 8 bases between them. Per the germline V gene, CDR1 is SGHTA and CDR2 is FQGNSA. Here the sequenced sample was PBMCs, taken 5 days after the yellow fever booster vaccination. The origin of this receptor is a man aged 25 to 45 who received the YFV17D yellow fever vaccine. The V and J genes are TRBV7-2 and TRBJ2-5; no clear D gene. The CDR3 spells CASSSPGETQYF. CDR3 coding DNA: TGTGCCAGCAGCTCCCCCGGGGAGACCCAGTACTTC.